Listed here are 14 T cell receptor beta chains from one sample, sequenced in a study of shared clonotypes between healthy human individuals. Profiling relied on immunoSEQ multiplex PCR, and the TCRdb table lists in-frame clones only, not all of them. Altogether 2 million to 2.5 million clones are present, around 92% being singletons, with the ten largest covering approximately 0.39%. The source material was naive CD4+ T cells from PBMCs. As for subset: CD45RA+ positively selected. These TCRs come from a man aged 18 to 35 in good health. Some clones in this sample may be carry-over from other donors' samples.

V and J are TRBV28 and TRBJ1-3; D remains ambiguous. Deletions cut 2 bases from V and 2 bases from J, with 10 bases between. The CDR3 is made up of 15 amino acids. Germline V CDR1 and CDR2: MDHEN, SYDVKM. CDR3 amino acids: CASSLQLGTGNTIYF. CDR3 sequence (DNA): TGTGCCAGCAGTTTACAGTTAGGGACTGGAAACACCATATATTTT.

The rearrangement uses TRBV20-1 and TRBJ1-1; D is undetermined. CDR1 DFQATT and CDR2 SNEGSKA come from the germline V gene (reference sequence). V was trimmed by 3 bases and J by 10 bases, leaving 12 bases between them. CDR3 length: 11 residues. The CDR3 DNA reads as TGCAGTGCTAGGTCCGGTTGGGGAGCTTTCTTT. This sequence encodes CSARSGWGAFF.

This clone was observed a single time. The chain employs TRBV7-2 and TRBJ2-1; TRBD1 aligns across 12 bases. The V and J ends lost 1 base and 9 bases, in that order; junction bases with no gene match: 4. This CDR3 has 15 residues. Per germline, CDR1 SGHTA and CDR2 FQGNSA. The CDR3 DNA sequence: TGTGCCAGCAGCTTAGTAGGGACAGGGGGCAGTGAGCAGTTCTTC. This sequence encodes CASSLVGTGGSEQFF.

V usage is TRBV5-1 and J usage is TRBJ2-1; 12 positions match TRBD2. Germline trimming cut 1 base from V and 7 bases from J; bases unmatched to any gene: 9. CDR3 length: 17 amino acids. Per the germline V gene, CDR1 is SGHRS and CDR2 is YFSETQ. DNA for the CDR3: TGCGCCAGCAGCTTGCCTTCGACTAGCGGGAGTGGGAATGAGCAGTTCTTC. Protein: CASSLPSTSGSGNEQFF.

The genes are TRBV10-3 and TRBJ2-7; D unresolved. Trimming removed 3 bases from V and 3 bases from J, with 9 bases in between. The CDR3 contains 13 residues. The germline gives CDR1 ENHRY, CDR2 SYGVKD. CDR3 sequence (DNA): TGTGCCATCAGTGAAAGGCAGATCTACGAGCAGTACTTC. Translating it yields CAISERQIYEQYF.

The rearrangement uses TRBV28 and TRBJ2-2; 8 bases are a match to TRBD1. The ends lost 2 bases at V and 3 bases at J; junction bases unmatched: 2. CDR1 is MDHEN, CDR2 SYDVKM, per germline. The CDR3 is 15 residues long. CDR3 coding DNA: TGTGCCAGCAGTTTAGGGACAGGCGACACCGGGGAGCTGTTTTTT. Translated, it gives CASSLGTGDTGELFF.

The rearrangement joins TRBV1 to TRBJ2-1; the listed D gene, TRBD2, was not tested against the DNA. TRBV1 is a recognized pseudogene. The CDR3 has 18 residues. The CDR3 loop is CTSSQPWTSGRPRGEQFF. DNA for the CDR3: TGCACCAGCAGCCAGCCCTGGACTAGCGGGAGACCACGGGGTGAGCAGTTCTTC.

As concerns this clone: Additional DNA sequences in this sample encode the identical CDR3. This chain uses TRBV2 with TRBJ2-5; D may be TRBD1 (6 bases). Trimming took 6 bases from V and 2 from J, leaving 10 bases between them. Germline lookup yields CDR1 SNHLY and CDR2 FYNNEI. The CDR3 runs 13 residues. CDR3 sequence: CASSRGQQETQYF. The CDR3 region has the DNA TGTGCCAGCAGCCGAGGACAGCAAGAGACCCAGTACTTC.

This chain links TRBV18 with TRBJ2-1, with TRBD2 matching 15 bases. The CDR3 runs to 16 residues. V was clipped by 0 bases and J by 9 bases; unmatched bases: 3. Looked up from germline, CDR1 is KGHSH and CDR2 is LQKENI. In nucleotides, the CDR3 is TGTGCCAGCTCACCACCCGGGACTAGCGGGAGGATTGAGCAGTTCTTC. It is translated as CASSPPGTSGRIEQFF. The full variable domain, in which reference TRBV18 and TRBJ2-1 provide the parts outside the CDR3, is NAGVMQNPRHLVRRRGQEARLRCSPMKGHSHVYWYRQLPEEGLKFMVYLQKENIIDESGMPKERFSAEFPKEGPSILRIQQVVRGDSAAYFCASSPPGTSGRIEQFFGPGTRLTVL.

V is TRBV4-1 and J is TRBJ2-7; the D gene is possibly TRBD1 (5 bases). V was pared by 3 bases and J by 1 base, with 13 bases between. Germline loops: CDR1 MGHRA, CDR2 YSYEKL. The CDR3 extends over 15 amino acids. The CDR3 protein is CASSQPVDSSYEQYF. The DNA of the CDR3 is TGCGCCAGCAGCCAGCCTGTCGACAGTTCCTACGAGCAGTACTTC.

The rearrangement uses TRBV10-1 and TRBJ2-3, with 8 nucleotides matching TRBD1. The CDR3 consists of 16 residues. Trimming cost V 2 bases and J 5 bases; bases outside gene matches: 9. CDR1 and CDR2 (germline): WNHNN, SYGVQD (reference sequence). The DNA for the CDR3 is TGCGCCAGCAGTGAGCAGACTCCCGGGACAGGAGATACGCAGTATTTT. This gives the protein CASSEQTPGTGDTQYF.

This clone was seen only once. The chain employs TRBV28 and TRBJ1-2, with 8 bases aligning to TRBD1. V gave up 5 bases and J gave up 4 bases; unmatched junction bases: 9. The germline gives CDR1 MDHEN, CDR2 SYDVKM. The CDR3 runs to 15 residues. CDR3 coding DNA: TGTGCCAGCAGTATCGGACAGGGAGGCTCCTATGGCTACACCTTC. Translation: CASSIGQGGSYGYTF.

The chain recombines TRBV5-4 with TRBJ2-1, with a weak D call TRBD2 (6 bases). This CDR3 has 14 residues. Germline CDR1 reads SGHNT; CDR2 reads YYREEE (reference sequence). Trimming removed 4 bases at V and 9 bases at J, with 17 bases between. The CDR3 protein is CASSGETRFGEQFF. CDR3 in DNA: TGTGCCAGCAGCGGCGAGACTAGATTCGGTGAGCAGTTCTTC.

The chain combines TRBV6-1 with TRBJ1-2, with 8 positions matching TRBD1. Germline assignment: CDR1 MNHNS and CDR2 SASEGT. With 1 base clipped from V and 5 bases from J, the junction kept 6 bases outside the gene matches. The CDR3 is made up of 15 amino acids. This CDR3 is CASSEGGRGRYGYTF. The CDR3 DNA follows: TGTGCCAGCAGTGAAGGAGGCAGGGGGCGTTATGGCTACACCTTC.